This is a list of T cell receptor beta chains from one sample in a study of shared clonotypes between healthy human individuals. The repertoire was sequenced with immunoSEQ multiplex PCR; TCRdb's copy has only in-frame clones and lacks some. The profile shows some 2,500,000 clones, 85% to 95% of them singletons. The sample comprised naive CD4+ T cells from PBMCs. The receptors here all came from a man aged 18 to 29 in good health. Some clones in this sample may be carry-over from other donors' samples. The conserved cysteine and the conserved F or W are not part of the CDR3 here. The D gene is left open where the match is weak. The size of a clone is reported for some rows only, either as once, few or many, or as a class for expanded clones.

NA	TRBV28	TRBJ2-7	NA	ASSLWPGEQY
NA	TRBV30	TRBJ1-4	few	AWELPGGKLF
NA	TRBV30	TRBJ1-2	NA	AWNGALLTGYT
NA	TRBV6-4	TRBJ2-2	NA	ASSETIRNTGELF
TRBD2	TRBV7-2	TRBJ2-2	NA	ASSPGLAERGELF
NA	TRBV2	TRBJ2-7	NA	ASSRAYEQY
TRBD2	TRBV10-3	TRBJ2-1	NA	AISLAGETYNEQF
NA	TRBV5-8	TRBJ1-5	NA	ASSRTSGRENQPQH
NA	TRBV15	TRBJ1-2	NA	ATSRGVNYGYT
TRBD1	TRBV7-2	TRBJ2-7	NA	ASSFTTGKIYN
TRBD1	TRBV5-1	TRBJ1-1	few	ASSPGQGNTEAF
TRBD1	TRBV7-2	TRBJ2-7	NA	ASSLAPDRDQY
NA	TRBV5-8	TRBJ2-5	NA	ASSLTGKTQY
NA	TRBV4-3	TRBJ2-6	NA	ASSQEGWRTGANVLT
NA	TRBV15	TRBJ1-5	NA	ATSRDKITVYQPQH
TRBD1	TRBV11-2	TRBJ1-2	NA	ASSSYRGPRYGYT
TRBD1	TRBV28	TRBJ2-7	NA	ASSSPGQGLTYEQY
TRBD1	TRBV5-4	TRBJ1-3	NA	ASSIKQGRSGNTIY
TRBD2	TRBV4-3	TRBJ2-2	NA	ASSQLAGDNTGELF
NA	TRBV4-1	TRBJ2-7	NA	ASSQGFGPRLYEQY
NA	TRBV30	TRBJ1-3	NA	AWSVRGIRGTGNTIY
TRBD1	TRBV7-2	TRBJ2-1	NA	ASSFRDRYNEQF
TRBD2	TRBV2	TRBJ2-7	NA	ASSDLLAED
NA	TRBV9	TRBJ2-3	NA	ASSARDSTDTQY
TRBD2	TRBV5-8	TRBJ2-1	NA	ASSRRGIAGGLNEQF
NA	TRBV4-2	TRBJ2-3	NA	ASSPRQGGDTQY
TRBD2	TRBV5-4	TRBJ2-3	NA	ASSSGLAADTQY
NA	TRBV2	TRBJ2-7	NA	ASRILRDFSYEQY
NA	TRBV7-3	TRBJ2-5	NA	ASSLDRAGQETQY
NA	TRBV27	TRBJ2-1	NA	ASSLNLGREQF
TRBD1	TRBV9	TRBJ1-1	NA	ASSIHPGQGAEAF
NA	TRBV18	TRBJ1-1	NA	ASSRGAPNTEAF
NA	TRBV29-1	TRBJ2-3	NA	SGGLGERVGTQY
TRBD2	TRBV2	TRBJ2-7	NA	ASGGSGGRTYEQY
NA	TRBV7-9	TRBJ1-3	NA	ASSLARREAGNTIY
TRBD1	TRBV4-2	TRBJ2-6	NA	ASSQLTGAPISGANVLT
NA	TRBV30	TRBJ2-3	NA	AWSVRRGWDTQY
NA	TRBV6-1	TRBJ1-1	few	ASSEWANTEAF
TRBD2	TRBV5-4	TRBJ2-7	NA	ASSPGLAPSEQY
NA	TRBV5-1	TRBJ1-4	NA	ASSYRWGANEKLF
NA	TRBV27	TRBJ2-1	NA	ASSHHRSSSYNEQF
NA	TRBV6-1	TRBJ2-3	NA	ASSEAIPDTQY
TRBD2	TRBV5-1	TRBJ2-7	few	ASSGGTSGYEQY
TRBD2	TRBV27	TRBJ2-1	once	ASRSRGPKASGIYNEQF
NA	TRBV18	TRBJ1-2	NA	ASSPLDSYGYT
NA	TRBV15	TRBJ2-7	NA	ATSRDPRYEQY